These T cell receptor beta chains were read from a single sample in a study of blood T cell repertoires in COVID-19. Here immunoSEQ multiplex PCR was the method, and the copy in TCRdb shows in-frame clones only, minus some. The sample contains more than 70,000 clones, approximately 86% of which appear only once. The sequenced sample consisted of peripheral blood. Receptor source: a woman aged 50 to 60 with active or convalescent COVID-19. Each CDR3 is given with its conserved first and last residue. A D gene is named only where the DNA matches it firmly. Rows may omit the clone size; those that give it use once, few, many or a size class.

many	TRBJ1-4	NA	TRBV3-1/TRBV3-2	CASSFPPGQGGEKLFF	TGTGCCAGCAGCTTTCCACCGGGCCAGGGAGGAGAAAAACTGTTTTTT
NA	TRBJ2-6	NA	TRBV14	CASSQGANRANVLTF	TGTGCCAGCAGCCAGGGGGCCAATAGGGCCAACGTCCTGACTTTC
few	TRBJ2-7	NA	TRBV5-5	CASSLTGTSYEQYF	TGTGCCAGCAGCTTAACAGGGACCTCCTACGAGCAGTACTTC
NA	TRBJ2-7	NA	TRBV19	CASSPGFAYEQYF	TGTGCCAGTAGTCCGGGTTTTGCCTACGAGCAGTACTTC
NA	TRBJ1-1	NA	TRBV25-1	CASSRSRNTEAFF	TGTGCCAGCAGCCGGAGCCGGAACACTGAAGCTTTCTTT
few	TRBJ2-5	NA	TRBV21-1	CASSKAPRETQYF	TGTGCCAGCAGCAAAGCGCCCCGGGAGACCCAGTACTTC
NA	TRBJ1-2	NA	TRBV5-4	CASSLAQVNYGYTF	TGTGCCAGCAGCTTGGCCCAGGTGAACTATGGCTACACCTTC
few	TRBJ2-1	NA	TRBV12-3/TRBV12-4	CASSLTSYEQFF	TGTGCCAGCAGTTTAACTAGCTATGAGCAGTTCTTC
once	TRBJ2-1	NA	TRBV7-2	CASSLASNSYNEQFF	TGTGCCAGCAGCTTAGCATCCAACTCCTACAATGAGCAGTTCTTC
NA	TRBJ1-5	TRBD1	TRBV27	CASSLTGGPYSNQPQHF	TGTGCCAGCAGTTTAACAGGGGGGCCCTATAGCAATCAGCCCCAGCATTTT
NA	TRBJ1-2	TRBD1	TRBV6-5	CASSTGTGDYGYTF	TGTGCCAGCAGTACCGGGACAGGAGACTATGGCTACACCTTC
NA	TRBJ2-2	NA	TRBV3-1/TRBV3-2	CASSHKARDTGELFF	TGTGCCAGCAGCCACAAAGCCCGCGACACCGGGGAGCTGTTTTTT
NA	TRBJ1-5	TRBD1	TRBV15	CATSRDPGGNQPQHF	TGTGCCACCAGCAGAGATCCAGGGGGTAATCAGCCCCAGCATTTT
few	TRBJ1-4	TRBD1	TRBV24-1	CATSDARQGIEKLFF	TGTGCCACCAGTGACGCCCGACAGGGGATTGAAAAACTGTTTTTT
NA	TRBJ1-1	TRBD1	TRBV30	CAWNRDRGTEAFF	TGTGCCTGGAACCGGGACAGGGGTACTGAAGCTTTCTTT
NA	TRBJ1-2	NA	TRBV27	CASSLNPQYGYTF	TGTGCCAGCAGTTTAAACCCACAGTATGGCTACACCTTC
NA	TRBJ2-1	TRBD1	TRBV27	CASSLIGGPSNEQFF	TGTGCCAGCAGTTTGATAGGGGGCCCCTCCAATGAGCAGTTCTTC
NA	TRBJ2-1	TRBD2	TRBV18	CASALGGESYNEQFF	TGTGCCAGCGCCCTGGGAGGGGAATCCTACAATGAGCAGTTCTTC
NA	TRBJ1-5	TRBD1	TRBV2	CASSRTGSQPQHF	TGTGCCAGCAGTCGGACAGGCTCGCAGCCCCAGCATTTT
NA	TRBJ1-4	TRBD1	TRBV25-1	CASSESGTGSLKLFF	TGTGCCAGCAGTGAATCGGGGACAGGCAGTCTAAAACTGTTTTTT
NA	TRBJ2-5	NA	TRBV11-2	CASSLGNTEETQYF	TGTGCCAGCAGCCTCGGGAACACCGAAGAGACCCAGTACTTC
medium-sized	TRBJ1-1	NA	TRBV5-8	CASSLEAGLGEAFF	TGTGCCAGCAGCTTGGAGGCGGGCTTAGGGGAAGCTTTCTTT
NA	TRBJ1-1	NA	TRBV5-6	CASSFNPLRGSPNTEAFF	TGTGCCAGCAGCTTTAATCCTTTGCGGGGGAGCCCGAACACTGAAGCTTTCTTT
NA	TRBJ1-2	NA	TRBV19	CASSMGGLGYTF	TGTGCCAGTAGTATGGGCGGACTAGGCTACACCTTC
NA	TRBJ1-5	TRBD1	TRBV24-1	CATSDFGTGDGQPQHF	TGTGCCACCAGTGATTTTGGGACAGGAGACGGTCAGCCCCAGCATTTT
NA	TRBJ1-2	NA	TRBV19	CASSTREHYGYTF	TGTGCCAGTAGCACCCGGGAACACTATGGCTACACCTTC
NA	TRBJ2-1	TRBD2	TRBV9	CASSGRLAGYNEQFF	TGTGCCAGCAGCGGACGACTAGCGGGGTACAATGAGCAGTTCTTC
NA	TRBJ2-3	NA	TRBV20-1	CSATLEDTQYF	TGCAGTGCTACTCTGGAGGATACGCAGTATTTT
once	TRBJ2-1	NA	TRBV2	CASSEVRGTYNEQFF	TGTGCCAGCAGTGAAGTAAGAGGAACCTACAATGAGCAGTTCTTC
NA	TRBJ2-2	NA	TRBV11-2	CASSFRSGTGELFF	TGTGCCAGCAGCTTCCGAAGCGGCACCGGGGAGCTGTTTTTT
NA	TRBJ1-5	TRBD1	TRBV5-6	CASSLGTVNQPQHF	TGTGCCAGCAGCTTAGGGACAGTGAATCAGCCCCAGCATTTT
NA	TRBJ1-2	NA	TRBV7-3	CASSLKAGENYGYTF	TGTGCCAGCAGCTTAAAGGCGGGGGAGAACTATGGCTACACCTTC
NA	TRBJ1-2	TRBD1	TRBV19	CASTKAGQGKANYGYTF	TGTGCCAGTACAAAGGCGGGACAGGGGAAAGCTAACTATGGCTACACCTTC
NA	TRBJ1-3	TRBD1	TRBV4-1	CASSRRDRGRRDTIYF	TGCGCCAGCAGCCGACGGGACAGGGGGCGGAGGGACACCATATATTTT
once	TRBJ1-2	TRBD1	TRBV10-3	CAISDSGPGQGPLGYTF	TGTGCCATCAGTGATTCGGGGCCGGGACAGGGGCCCCTTGGCTACACCTTC
NA	TRBJ2-3	TRBD2	TRBV20-1	CSASVGLGSTDTQYF	TGCAGTGCTAGTGTGGGACTAGGAAGCACAGATACGCAGTATTTT
few	TRBJ1-1	NA	TRBV6-2/TRBV6-3	CASSYVGGARAFF	TGTGCCAGCAGTTACGTCGGGGGGGCTAGAGCTTTCTTT
NA	TRBJ1-2	TRBD1	TRBV19	CASSGGTGRSGYTF	TGTGCCAGTAGTGGGGGGACAGGGCGAAGTGGCTACACCTTC
once	TRBJ1-6	NA	TRBV19	CASSGQVGLNSPLHF	TGTGCCAGTAGTGGCCAGGTGGGCCTGAATTCACCCCTCCACTTT
NA	TRBJ1-6	TRBD1	TRBV3-1/TRBV3-2	CASTPRGLYSPLHF	TGTGCCAGCACTCCTAGGGGGCTTTATTCACCCCTCCACTTT
NA	TRBJ1-2	NA	TRBV5-6	CASSWGQSDYTF	TGTGCCAGCAGCTGGGGGCAGTCCGACTACACCTTC
NA	TRBJ1-3	TRBD1	TRBV9	CASSEGQGRSGNTIYF	TGTGCCAGCAGCGAGGGACAGGGCCGCTCTGGAAACACCATATATTTT
NA	TRBJ2-7	NA	TRBV9	CASSVATPGEQYF	TGTGCCAGCAGCGTAGCGACTCCCGGCGAGCAGTACTTC
NA	TRBJ1-1	TRBD1	TRBV30	CAWSVQGNIGTEAFF	TGTGCCTGGAGTGTACAGGGGAACATAGGCACTGAAGCTTTCTTT
NA	TRBJ2-5	NA	TRBV6-5	CASSYSTGQKETQYF	TGTGCCAGCAGTTACTCTACTGGACAGAAAGAGACCCAGTACTTC
NA	TRBJ2-2	TRBD2	TRBV30	CAWSVVSGGAGELFF	TGTGCCTGGAGTGTTGTTAGCGGGGGGGCCGGGGAGCTGTTTTTT
NA	TRBJ1-1	TRBD1	TRBV5-1	CASSLAGQPNTEAFF	TGCGCCAGCAGCTTGGCGGGACAGCCGAACACTGAAGCTTTCTTT
NA	TRBJ2-3	TRBD1	TRBV7-3	CASSLKADRFTDTQYF	TGTGCCAGCAGCTTAAAAGCGGACAGGTTCACAGATACGCAGTATTTT
NA	TRBJ2-3	NA	TRBV2	CASSEAPRGGSTQYF	TGTGCCAGCAGTGAAGCGCCCCGAGGAGGGAGTACGCAGTATTTT
NA	TRBJ1-3	NA	TRBV5-1	CASSLTESNSGNTIYF	TGCGCCAGCAGCTTGACTGAATCGAACTCTGGAAACACCATATATTTT
NA	TRBJ2-6	NA	TRBV30	CACRVLGGANVLTF	TGTGCCTGCAGGGTTTTGGGCGGGGCCAACGTCCTGACTTTC